The 32 T cell receptor beta chains given below trace back to one sample, sequenced in a study of blood T cell repertoires in COVID-19. Libraries were prepared by immunoSEQ multiplex PCR; TCRdb keeps only in-frame clonotypes and omits some of them. The table records approximately 190,000 clones, about nine tenths of them present only once. Input material: peripheral blood. These receptors originate from a middle-aged man with acute or convalescent COVID-19.

The V call is TRBV7-3, the J call TRBJ1-6; D might be TRBD1 (5 bases). Germline V lookup: CDR1 SGHTA, CDR2 FQGTGA. This CDR3 is 14 amino acids long. The germline V and J ends were trimmed by 2 bases and 9 bases, with 11 bases remaining between them. The CDR3 sequence: CASSLLGAGSPLHF. The CDR3 DNA is TGTGCCAGCAGCTTATTAGGGGCAGGTTCACCCCTCCACTTT.

The chain employs TRBV7-2 and TRBJ1-4; D perhaps matches TRBD1 (5 bases). The CDR3 totals 14 residues. Trimming pared 3 bases from V and 5 bases from J, leaving 10 bases between. CDR1 and CDR2 from the germline V gene are SGHTA and FQGNSA. This CDR3 is CASSFYRTNEKLFF. In DNA form, the CDR3 reads TGTGCCAGCAGCTTTTACAGGACCAATGAAAAACTGTTTTTT. The variable domain in full, completed from reference TRBV7-2 and TRBJ1-4, reads GAGVSQSPSNKVTEKGKDVELRCDPISGHTALYWYRQSLGQGLEFLIYFQGNSAPDKSGLPSDRFSAERTGGSVSTLTIQRTQQEDSAVYLCASSFYRTNEKLFFGSGTQLSVL.

The rearrangement links TRBV4-3 to TRBJ2-2; D call uncertain. Deletions cut 0 bases from V and 6 bases from J, with 11 bases between. In germline, CDR1 is LGHNA, CDR2 YSLEER. There are 15 residues in the CDR3. Here the CDR3 reads CASSQDIQLAGELFF. CDR3 in DNA: TGCGCCAGCAGCCAAGATATACAGTTGGCCGGGGAGCTGTTTTTT.

V is TRBV27 and J is TRBJ2-1; TRBD1 matches at 9 bases. The CDR3 loop spans 15 amino acids. Germline loops: CDR1 MNHEY, CDR2 SMNVEV (reference sequence). The V segment lost 6 bases and the J segment 6 bases; nucleotides outside the gene matches: 9. The CDR3 is CASSLTGGSFNEQFF. The CDR3 coding sequence is TGTGCCAGCAGCTTGACAGGGGGGTCTTTCAATGAGCAGTTCTTC.

This chain uses TRBV7-3 with TRBJ2-2, with D possibly TRBD2 on 6 matching bases. Looked up from germline, CDR1 is SGHTA and CDR2 is FQGTGA. V was pared by 5 bases and J by 5 bases, with 12 bases between. The CDR3 covers 14 residues. In nucleotides, the CDR3 is TGTGCCAGCAGCCCCGGGAGAGATACCGGGGAGCTGTTTTTT. Its protein product is CASSPGRDTGELFF.

The chain links TRBV6-2 or TRBV6-3 to TRBJ1-2, with a weak D call TRBD1 (5 bases). The CDR3 loop spans 15 amino acids. The germline V gene encodes CDR1 MNHEY and CDR2 SVGEGT. The V gene lost 5 bases and the J gene lost 5 bases, with 18 bases spanning the gap. The CDR3 DNA follows: TGTGCCAGCAGTAGGGGTACTACGGAGATTTATGGCTACACCTTC. It encodes CASSRGTTEIYGYTF.

The V call is TRBV30, the J call TRBJ2-4, with 7 bases aligning to TRBD1. The CDR3 is 14 amino acids. Germline V lookup: CDR1 GTSNPN, CDR2 SVGIG (reference sequence). V shed 4 bases and J 0 bases; nucleotides not matched to a gene: 3. This chain's CDR3 is CAWTGQLAKNIQYF. The CDR3 DNA is TGTGCCTGGACGGGACAGCTAGCCAAAAACATTCAGTACTTC.

The rearrangement joins TRBV6-1 to TRBJ2-1, with 10 positions matching TRBD2. Losses at the gene ends were 3 bases for V and 7 bases for J; bases not matched to a gene: 6. In germline, CDR1 is MNHNS, CDR2 SASEGT. This CDR3 is 15 amino acids long. CDR3 nucleotides: TGTGCCAGCAGTGACCCGGGACTAGCGACAAATGAGCAGTTCTTC. Translating gives CASSDPGLATNEQFF.

The chain uses TRBV28 and TRBJ2-1; D is perhaps TRBD2 (6 bases). The V gene lost 4 bases and the J gene lost 3 bases, with 22 bases spanning the gap. The length of the CDR3 is 18 residues. CDR1 MDHEN and CDR2 SYDVKM come from the germline V gene. The chain's CDR3 is CASSSRGFGGTLYNEQFF. For the CDR3, the DNA is TGTGCCAGCAGTTCTAGGGGCTTTGGCGGGACCCTCTACAATGAGCAGTTCTTC.

The chain has TRBV7-2 and TRBJ1-2; D gene ambiguous. The CDR3 extends over 13 amino acids. CDR1 and CDR2 from the germline V gene are SGHTA and FQGNSA. With 4 bases removed from V and 0 bases from J, the gap between germline ends came to 6 bases. CDR3 coding DNA: TGTGCCAGCAGCTCTCAGGCTAACTATGGCTACACCTTC. Its translation is CASSSQANYGYTF.

CDR3 in DNA: TGTGCCAGCAGCCTGACAGCACCCTCGGGCAATGAGCAGTTCTTC. It is translated as CASSLTAPSGNEQFF. The V gene is TRBV27, the J gene TRBJ2-1, with TRBD1 as a possible D gene (5 bases). This CDR3 is 15 amino acids long. V was trimmed by 6 bases and J by 6 bases, leaving 18 bases between them. The germline CDR1 and CDR2 sequences are MNHEY and SMNVEV (reference sequence).

This chain connects TRBV9 to TRBJ2-3; 7 nucleotides agree with TRBD2. This CDR3 is 14 amino acids long. V lost 2 bases, J lost 3 bases, and 3 bases stayed unmatched. Looked up from germline, CDR1 is SGDLS and CDR2 is YYNGEE. The CDR3, as DNA: TGTGCCAGCAGCGTTTGGGGGGGGACAGATACGCAGTATTTT. It translates to CASSVWGGTDTQYF.

CDR3 sequence reads: CAWTPGRISSYNSPLHF. The CDR3 DNA reads TGTGCCTGGACCCCAGGGAGGATAAGCTCCTATAATTCACCCCTCCACTTT. The chain joins TRBV30 to TRBJ1-6; a weak D match, TRBD1 (5 bases). Trimming stripped 4 bases from V and 0 bases from J, with 16 bases between. CDR3 size: 17 residues. CDR1 and CDR2 from the germline V gene are GTSNPN and SVGIG (reference sequence). The complete variable domain, with remaining parts taken from reference TRBV30 and TRBJ1-6, reads SQTIHQWPATLVQPVGSPLSLECTVEGTSNPNLYWYRQAAGRGLQLLFYSVGIGQISSEVPQNLSASRPQDRQFILSSKKLLLSDSGFYLCAWTPGRISSYNSPLHFGNGTRLTVT.

The CDR3 is CASSGGEAEAFF. The CDR3 DNA sequence: TGTGCCAGCAGCGGGGGGGAGGCTGAAGCTTTCTTT. The gene calls are TRBV3-1 (or the pseudogene TRBV3-2) and TRBJ1-1, with D possibly TRBD1 on 5 matching bases. With 5 bases removed from V and 6 bases from J, the gap between germline ends came to 10 bases. CDR1 and CDR2 (germline): LGHDT, YNNKEL (reference sequence). This CDR3 is 12 amino acids long.

Only a few counts were recorded for this clone. The V call is TRBV6-6, the J call TRBJ1-1; a weak D match, TRBD1 (5 bases). V was trimmed by 7 bases and J by 4 bases, leaving 13 bases between them. Germline CDR1 and CDR2: MNHNY and SVGAGI (reference sequence). The CDR3 contains 13 residues. CDR3 sequence (DNA): TGTGCCAGCACAGGGTATCCAACCACTGAAGCTTTCTTT. Protein product: CASTGYPTTEAFF.

This rearrangement joins TRBV18 to TRBJ1-6; D perhaps matches TRBD1 (5 bases). In germline, CDR1 is KGHSH, CDR2 LQKENI. Trimming cost V 3 bases and J 5 bases, with 14 bases left between them. The CDR3 totals 16 residues. Here the CDR3 DNA reads TGTGCCAGCTCACCGGAGGGGACGAGGGATAATTCACCCCTCCACTTT. It yields the protein CASSPEGTRDNSPLHF.

The chain links TRBV27 to TRBJ1-2; TRBD1 might be the D (5 bases). Germline V CDR1 and CDR2: MNHEY, SMNVEV (reference sequence). CDR3 length equals 14 residues. V lost 5 bases and J lost 9, with 19 bases in between. CDR3 residues: CASSRAGSVSSYTF. CDR3 DNA: TGTGCCAGCAGTAGGGCAGGGTCCGTGAGTAGCTACACCTTC.

The chain links TRBV21-1 to TRBJ2-5; TRBD1 is the table's D call and was not checked against the DNA. TRBV21-1 is reported as a pseudogene. This CDR3 region has 13 residues. CDR3 residues: CASLDTDQETQYF. The CDR3 DNA is TGTGCCAGCCTCGATACAGATCAAGAGACCCAGTACTTC.

Only one count was recorded for this clone. The chain joins TRBV18 to TRBJ2-7; the match to TRBD1 covers 12 bases. Germline V gives CDR1 KGHSH, CDR2 LQKENI. This CDR3 is built from 14 residues. V lost 6 bases and J lost 6; bases outside the gene matches: 6. CDR3 sequence: CASSPGTGGGEQYF. CDR3 DNA sequence: TGTGCCAGCTCCCCCGGGACAGGGGGCGGCGAGCAGTACTTC.

This clone was observed once. The chain joins TRBV7-9 to TRBJ2-3; maybe TRBD2 (5 bases). This CDR3 comprises 16 residues. The V end was cut by 5 bases, the J end by 3 bases, with 18 bases between. Germline CDR1 and CDR2: SEHNR and FQNEAQ (reference sequence). CDR3 region: CASSPLARVDTDTQYF. The CDR3 DNA sequence: TGTGCCAGCAGCCCCCTAGCAAGGGTCGATACAGATACGCAGTATTTT.

The CDR3, as DNA: TGTGCCAGTAGTATAAGACGGGAGGCCATGTCCACAGATACGCAGTATTTT. This gives the protein CASSIRREAMSTDTQYF. This chain connects TRBV19 to TRBJ2-3, with 7 bases matching TRBD2. This CDR3 comprises 17 residues. The germline V gene encodes CDR1 LNHDA and CDR2 SQIVND (reference sequence). The junction had 10 bases not matched to a gene; V was cut back by 2 bases and J by 2 bases.

The V and J genes are TRBV5-1 and TRBJ2-5; D is perhaps TRBD1 (5 bases). CDR3 size: 14 residues. Trimming left V 0 bases short and J 2 bases short, with 8 bases between. Germline V gene sequence: CDR1 SGHRS, CDR2 YFSETQ. The CDR3 sequence: CASSLAAGQETQYF. The CDR3 region has the DNA TGCGCCAGCAGCTTGGCGGCAGGGCAAGAGACCCAGTACTTC.

This chain links TRBV30 with TRBJ2-3; 14 positions match TRBD2. Germline CDR1 reads GTSNPN; CDR2 reads SVGIG (reference sequence). V trimming: 0 bases; J trimming: 3 bases; junction bases outside the gene matches: 2. The CDR3 is 16 amino acids. The CDR3 reads CAWSVGTSGSTDTQYF. The CDR3 DNA reads as TGTGCCTGGAGTGTAGGGACTAGCGGGAGTACAGATACGCAGTATTTT.

The chain carries TRBV5-1 and TRBJ1-5; 7 nucleotides line up with TRBD1. V was pared by 3 bases and J by 6 bases, with 6 bases of the junction left unmatched. The CDR3 sequence is 14 residues long. Germline V lookup: CDR1 SGHRS, CDR2 YFSETQ. In nucleotides, the CDR3 is TGCGCCAGCAGCTCGGGACAGTATGGTCAGCCCCAGCATTTT. Its protein product is CASSSGQYGQPQHF.

The V call is TRBV10-3, the J call TRBJ2-7, with D possibly TRBD2 on 5 matching bases. Per germline, CDR1 ENHRY and CDR2 SYGVKD. The CDR3 covers 12 residues. Trimming stripped 10 bases from V and 2 bases from J, with 12 bases between. The CDR3 spells CATRDRAYEQYF. The CDR3 DNA reads TGTGCCACCCGGGATCGCGCCTACGAGCAGTACTTC.

This chain joins TRBV27 and TRBJ1-3; D unresolved. The germline CDR1 and CDR2 sequences are MNHEY and SMNVEV (reference sequence). The length of the CDR3 is 16 residues. The V end was cut by 7 bases, the J end by 4 bases, with 20 bases between. The CDR3: CASMSTRRGSGNTIYF. The CDR3 DNA reads TGTGCCAGCATGAGTACACGACGGGGTTCAGGAAACACCATATATTTT.

The chain uses TRBV20-1 and TRBJ1-2, with 7 bases fitting TRBD1. V trimming: 0 bases; J trimming: 11 bases; junction bases outside the gene matches: 3. The CDR3 contains 11 residues. Germline CDR1 is DFQATT and CDR2 is SNEGSKA (reference sequence). The CDR3 reads CSARDGTDYTF. The DNA of the CDR3 is TGCAGTGCTAGAGATGGGACAGATTACACCTTC.

This clone was observed once. The J gene is TRBJ2-2, the V gene TRBV19, with 8 bases that match TRBD2. Germline-derived CDR1 and CDR2 are LNHDA and SQIVND (reference sequence). J lost 2 bases, V lost 8 bases, and 16 bases had no gene match. This CDR3 has 18 amino acids. CDR3: CASSILLSAGGNTGELFF. DNA of the CDR3: TGTGCCAGTTCAATCCTCCTTTCCGCGGGGGGTAACACCGGGGAGCTGTTTTTT.

V is TRBV5-4 and J is TRBJ1-4; the D is unclear. Trimming shortened V by 0 bases and J by 0 bases, and 9 bases separated the two germline ends. The CDR3 loop spans 16 amino acids. Germline V gene lookup returns CDR1 SGHNT and CDR2 YYREEE (reference sequence). CDR3: CASSLVVGATNEKLFF. The CDR3 nucleotides read TGTGCCAGCAGCTTGGTGGTGGGAGCAACTAATGAAAAACTGTTTTTT.

The rearrangement links TRBV15 to TRBJ2-5; D gene unclear. The CDR3 is 15 residues long. The germline gives CDR1 LNHNV, CDR2 YYDKDF (reference sequence). Trimming cost V 0 bases and J 4 bases, with 12 bases left between them. The CDR3, as DNA: TGTGCCACCAGCAGAGATTTTGGGCGCAGAGAGACCCAGTACTTC. Its protein product is CATSRDFGRRETQYF. Variable domain in full (rest from reference TRBV15 and TRBJ2-5): DAMVIQNPRYQVTQFGKPVTLSCSQTLNHNVMYWYQQKSSQAPKLLFHYYDKDFNNEADTPDNFQSRRPNTSFCFLDIRSPGLGDTAMYLCATSRDFGRRETQYFGPGTRLLVL.

This chain uses TRBV7-2 with TRBJ1-6, with 7 bases identical to TRBD1. The germline V gene encodes CDR1 SGHTA and CDR2 FQGNSA. CDR3 length: 15 amino acids. With 5 bases clipped from V and 6 bases from J, the junction kept 7 bases outside the gene matches. The chain's CDR3 is CASSREGAGNSPLHF. CDR3 coding DNA: TGTGCCAGCAGCCGCGAGGGGGCGGGTAATTCACCCCTCCACTTT.

The genes are TRBV27 and TRBJ1-5; TRBD1 aligns across 10 bases. The CDR3 is 15 residues long. Germline values: CDR1 MNHEY, CDR2 SMNVEV (reference sequence). The ends lost 4 bases at V and 5 bases at J; junction bases unmatched: 5. CDR3 nucleotides: TGTGCCAGCAGTTCCCGGGACAGGGGTCATCAGCCCCAGCATTTT. It encodes CASSSRDRGHQPQHF.